The source of this TCR beta chain is a study of blood T cell repertoires in COVID-19 (dated by TCRdb to the early 2020s). Background on the whole study: Collaborator samples came from the United States, Italy and Spain and covered acute and convalescent phases of COVID-19. The material from the prospective study consisted of cDNA or gDNA derived from T cells, B-cell-depleted T cells, or PBMCs. Subjects who had been exposed to COVID-19, were actively infected with it, or had recovered from it provided the deeply sampled blood TCRbeta repertoires that made up the dataset. A freely available public database, intended as a resource for researchers studying the immune response to SARS-CoV-2, is where the repertoires were released. The samples were drawn from two sources: the first 160 participants of the ongoing ImmuneRACE study, and over 1,000 subjects contributed by 6 global collaborators. Nearly every sample came with metadata listing a de-identified subject ID, COVID-19 status, age in years and sex. HLA class I and class II types, where available, came from metadata supplied by the sample provider rather than from assay-based typing. The paper's findings and limits, for the study overall: The quantity of clinical and demographic metadata differed by source and by participant and was supplied without curation.

TCRbeta CDR3 regions were amplified from genomic DNA using the immunoSEQ Assay, a bias-controlled multiplex PCR. The authors processed their data as follows. The number of nucleated cells in each sample was estimated from the amplification of reference gene primers within the assay. To quantify the absolute abundance of each unique TCRbeta CDR3 rearrangement, sequence reads were collapsed and filtered. For each sample, productive Simpson clonality was calculated by taking the square root of Simpson's diversity index across productive rearrangements. TCRdb retrieved this table from immuneACCESS and kept in-frame rearrangements only. Not all clones are present; in checked studies, unresolved V genes account for under half, and no reason is known for the remainder. V and J calls and clone size are as listed in that table; D and trimming were resolved from the DNA. The sample table shows 170,000 or so clones, and around nine tenths are seen once. The top ten hold less than 3% of the sample.

As regards this clone: The specificity of this receptor is unknown. There are no base qualities to consult, and no much larger clone falls within one base.

The CDR3 covers 16 residues, taking in both the cysteine and the phenylalanine. Only the CDR3 region is kept as DNA, spanning 48 bases read in frame from base 1. The germline V gene provides CDR1 SGHRS and CDR2 YFSETQ. V drops 3 bases and J drops 0 bases, leaving 12 bases in between. Whole blood was collected in K2EDTA tubes by collaborating institutions according to the institutions' own protocols. For TCRbeta analysis, collaborators shipped samples as frozen whole blood, isolated PBMCs, or DNA extracted from either of those sample types. Sequenced input: peripheral blood. The sequence is built from TRBV5-1 and TRBJ1-4, with no D gene named confidently. The TCR was taken from a man in his forties or fifties with active or convalescent COVID-19. The DNA reads as follows: TGCGCCAGCAGCTATTTCGGGAGCACAACTAATGAAAAACTGTTTTTT. Translated, it reads CASSYFGSTTNEKLFF.